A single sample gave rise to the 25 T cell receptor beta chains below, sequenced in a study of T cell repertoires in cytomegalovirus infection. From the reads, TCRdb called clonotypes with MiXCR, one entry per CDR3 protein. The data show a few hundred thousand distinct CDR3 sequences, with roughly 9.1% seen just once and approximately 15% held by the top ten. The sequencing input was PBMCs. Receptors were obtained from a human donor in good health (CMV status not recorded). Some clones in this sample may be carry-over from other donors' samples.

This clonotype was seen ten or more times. CDR3 in amino acids: CASSLNRITYEQYF. The CDR3 DNA reads as TGTGCCAGCAGTTTAAACAGGATCACCTACGAGCAGTACTTC. The J gene is TRBJ2-7, the V gene TRBV12-3 or TRBV12-4; tentatively, D is TRBD1 (5 bases). The V gene lost 2 bases and the J gene lost 2 bases, with 10 bases spanning the gap. The CDR3 consists of 14 residues.

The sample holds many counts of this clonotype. The CDR3 bases are TGCAGTGCTAGAGATGGGGGCAAAATCTACGAGCAGTACTTC. As protein: CSARDGGKIYEQYF. The V and J genes are TRBV20-1 and TRBJ2-7, with D possibly matching TRBD1 (6 bases). Trimming pared 0 bases from V and 3 bases from J, leaving 12 bases between. The CDR3 loop spans 14 amino acids. Germline CDR1 is DFQATT and CDR2 is SNEGSKA (reference sequence).

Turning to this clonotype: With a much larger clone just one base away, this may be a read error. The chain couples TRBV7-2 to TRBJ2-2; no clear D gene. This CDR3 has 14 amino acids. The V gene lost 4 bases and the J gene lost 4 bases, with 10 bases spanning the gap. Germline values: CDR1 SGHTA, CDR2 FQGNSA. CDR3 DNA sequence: TGTGCCAGCAGCTCTTTTGCTAGCACCGGGGAGCTGTTTTTT. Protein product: CASSSFASTGELFF.

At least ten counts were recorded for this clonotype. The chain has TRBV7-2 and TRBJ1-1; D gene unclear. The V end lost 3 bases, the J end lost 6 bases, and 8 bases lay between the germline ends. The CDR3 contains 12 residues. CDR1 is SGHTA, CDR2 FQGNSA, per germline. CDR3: CASSFSWAEAFF. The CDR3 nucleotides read TGTGCCAGCAGCTTTAGTTGGGCTGAAGCTTTCTTT.

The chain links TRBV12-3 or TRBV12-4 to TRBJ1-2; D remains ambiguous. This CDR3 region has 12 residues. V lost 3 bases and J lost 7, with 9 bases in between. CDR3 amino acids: CASSLKGSGYTF. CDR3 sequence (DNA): TGTGCCAGCAGTTTGAAAGGATCTGGCTACACCTTC.

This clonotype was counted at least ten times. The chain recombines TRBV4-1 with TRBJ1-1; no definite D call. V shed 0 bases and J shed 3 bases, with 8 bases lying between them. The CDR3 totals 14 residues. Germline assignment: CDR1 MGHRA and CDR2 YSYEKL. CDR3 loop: CASSQDPGDTEAFF. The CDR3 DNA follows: TGCGCCAGCAGCCAAGATCCCGGGGACACTGAAGCTTTCTTT.

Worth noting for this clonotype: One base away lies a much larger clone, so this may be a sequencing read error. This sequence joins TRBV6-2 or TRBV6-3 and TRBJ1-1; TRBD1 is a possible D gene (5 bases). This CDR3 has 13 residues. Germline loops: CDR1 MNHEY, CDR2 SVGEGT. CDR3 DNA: TGTACCAGCAGGGTTTGGGAGGACACTGAAGCTTTCTTT. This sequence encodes CTSRVWEDTEAFF.

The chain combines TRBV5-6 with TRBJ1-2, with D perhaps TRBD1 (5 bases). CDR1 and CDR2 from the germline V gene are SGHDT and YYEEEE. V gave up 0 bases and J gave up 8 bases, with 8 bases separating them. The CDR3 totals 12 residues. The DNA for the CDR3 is TGTGCCAGCAGCTTGGGACAGCGGGGCTACACCTTC. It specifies CASSLGQRGYTF.

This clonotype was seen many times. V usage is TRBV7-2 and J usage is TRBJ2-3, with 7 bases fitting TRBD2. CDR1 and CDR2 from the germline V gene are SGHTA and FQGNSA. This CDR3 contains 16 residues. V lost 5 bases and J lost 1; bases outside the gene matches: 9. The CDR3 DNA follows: TGTGCCAGCAGCCGCCTTAGCGGGCCACGCACAGATACGCAGTATTTT. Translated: CASSRLSGPRTDTQYF.

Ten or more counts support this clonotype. The CDR3 DNA reads TGTGCCAGCGCCCGACAGGATTTGAGCTCCTATAATTCACCCCTCCACTTT. Protein product: CASARQDLSSYNSPLHF. The chain uses TRBV28 and TRBJ1-6, with D possibly being TRBD1 (6 bases). The CDR3 length is 17 residues. Trimming removed 8 bases at V and 0 bases at J, with 17 bases between. Germline CDR1 reads MDHEN; CDR2 reads SYDVKM.

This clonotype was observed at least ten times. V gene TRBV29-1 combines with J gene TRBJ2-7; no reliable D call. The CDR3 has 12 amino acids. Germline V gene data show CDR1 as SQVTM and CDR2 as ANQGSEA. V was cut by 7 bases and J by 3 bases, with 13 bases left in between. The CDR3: CSAMVLSYEQYF. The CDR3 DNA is TGCAGCGCTATGGTGTTGAGCTACGAGCAGTACTTC.

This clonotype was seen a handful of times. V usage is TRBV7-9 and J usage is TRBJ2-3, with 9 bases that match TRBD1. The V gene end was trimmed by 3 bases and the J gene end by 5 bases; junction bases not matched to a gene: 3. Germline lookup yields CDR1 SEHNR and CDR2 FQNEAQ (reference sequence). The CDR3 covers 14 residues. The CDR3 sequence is CASSFGTGKDTQYF. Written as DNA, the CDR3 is TGTGCCAGCAGCTTTGGGACAGGGAAAGATACGCAGTATTTT.

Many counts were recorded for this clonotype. The CDR3 DNA sequence: TGTGCCAGCAGCTTACAAGGACAGACGAACACCGGGGAGCTGTTTTTT. Translating gives CASSLQGQTNTGELFF. This rearrangement joins TRBV7-2 to TRBJ2-2, with TRBD1 as a possible D gene (6 bases). Germline CDR1 reads SGHTA; CDR2 reads FQGNSA. V lost 2 bases and J 0 bases, leaving 10 bases between the germline ends. The CDR3 consists of 16 residues.

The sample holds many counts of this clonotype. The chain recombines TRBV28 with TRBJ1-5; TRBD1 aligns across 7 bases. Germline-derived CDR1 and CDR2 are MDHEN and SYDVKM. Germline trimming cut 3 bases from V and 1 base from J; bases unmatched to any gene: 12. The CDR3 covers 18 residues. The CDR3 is CASSLGKGPGQSNQPQHF. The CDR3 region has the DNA TGTGCCAGCAGTTTGGGGAAGGGACCGGGACAGAGCAATCAGCCCCAGCATTTT. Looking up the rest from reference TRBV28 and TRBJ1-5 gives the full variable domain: DVKVTQSSRYLVKRTGEKVFLECVQDMDHENMFWYRQDPGLGLRLIYFSYDVKMKEKGDIPEGYSVSREKKERFSLILESASTNQTSMYLCASSLGKGPGQSNQPQHFGDGTRLSIL.

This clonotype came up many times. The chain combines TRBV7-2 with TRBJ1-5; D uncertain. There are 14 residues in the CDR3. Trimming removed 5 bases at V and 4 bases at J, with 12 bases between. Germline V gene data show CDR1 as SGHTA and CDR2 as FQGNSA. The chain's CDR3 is CASSPSGKNQPQHF. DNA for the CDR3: TGTGCCAGCAGCCCATCGGGTAAAAATCAGCCCCAGCATTTT.

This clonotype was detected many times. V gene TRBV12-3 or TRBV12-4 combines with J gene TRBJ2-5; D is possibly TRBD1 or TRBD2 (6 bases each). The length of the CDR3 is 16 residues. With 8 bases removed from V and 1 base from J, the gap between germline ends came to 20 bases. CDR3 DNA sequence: TGTGCCAGCTCGTCTGTGGGGGGCATCCCCCAAGAGACCCAGTACTTC. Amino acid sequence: CASSSVGGIPQETQYF.

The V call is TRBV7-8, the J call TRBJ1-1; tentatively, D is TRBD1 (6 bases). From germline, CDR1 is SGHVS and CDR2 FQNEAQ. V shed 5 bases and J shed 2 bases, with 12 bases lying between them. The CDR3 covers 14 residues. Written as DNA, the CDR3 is TGTGCCAGCAGCCATGACAGGAGAAACACTGAAGCTTTCTTT. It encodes CASSHDRRNTEAFF.

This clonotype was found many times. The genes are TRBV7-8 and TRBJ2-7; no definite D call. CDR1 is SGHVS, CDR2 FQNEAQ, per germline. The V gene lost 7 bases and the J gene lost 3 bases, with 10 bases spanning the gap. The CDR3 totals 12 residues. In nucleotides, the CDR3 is TGTGCCAGCACCGTGACCGGCTACGAGCAGTACTTC. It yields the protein CASTVTGYEQYF.

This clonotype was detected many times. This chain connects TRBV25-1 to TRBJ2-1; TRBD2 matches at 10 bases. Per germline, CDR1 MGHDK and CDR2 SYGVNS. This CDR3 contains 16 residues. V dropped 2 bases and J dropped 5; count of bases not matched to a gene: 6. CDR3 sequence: CASSERGLAGDNEQFF. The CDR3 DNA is TGTGCCAGCAGTGAACGTGGGCTAGCGGGGGACAATGAGCAGTTCTTC.

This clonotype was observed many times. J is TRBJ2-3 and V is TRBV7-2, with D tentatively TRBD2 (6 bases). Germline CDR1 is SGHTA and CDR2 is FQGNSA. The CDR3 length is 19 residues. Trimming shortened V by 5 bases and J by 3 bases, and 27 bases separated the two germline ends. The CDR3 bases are TGTGCCAGCAGCCCAGGCCGGTTGGGGGACTTCGATCAAACAGATACGCAGTATTTT. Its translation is CASSPGRLGDFDQTDTQYF.

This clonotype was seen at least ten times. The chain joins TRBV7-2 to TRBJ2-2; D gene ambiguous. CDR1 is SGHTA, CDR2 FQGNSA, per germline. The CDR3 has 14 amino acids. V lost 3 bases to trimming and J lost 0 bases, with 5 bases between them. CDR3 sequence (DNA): TGTGCCAGCAGCTTCGGACCGAACACCGGGGAGCTGTTTTTT. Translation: CASSFGPNTGELFF.

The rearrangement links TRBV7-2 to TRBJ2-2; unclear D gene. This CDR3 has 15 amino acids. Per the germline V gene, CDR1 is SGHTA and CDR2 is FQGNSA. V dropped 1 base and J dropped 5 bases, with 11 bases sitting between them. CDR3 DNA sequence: TGTGCCAGCAGCTTAGGAAACCCCAGGACCGGGGAGCTGTTTTTT. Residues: CASSLGNPRTGELFF.

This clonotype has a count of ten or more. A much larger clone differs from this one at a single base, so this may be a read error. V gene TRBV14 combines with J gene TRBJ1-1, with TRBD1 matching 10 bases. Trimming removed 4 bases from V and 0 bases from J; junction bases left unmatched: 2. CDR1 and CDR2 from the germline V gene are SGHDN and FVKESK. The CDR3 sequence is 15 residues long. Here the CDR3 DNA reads TGTGCCAGCAGCCGGGACAGGGGATTGAACACTGAAGCTTTCTTT. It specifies CASSRDRGLNTEAFF.

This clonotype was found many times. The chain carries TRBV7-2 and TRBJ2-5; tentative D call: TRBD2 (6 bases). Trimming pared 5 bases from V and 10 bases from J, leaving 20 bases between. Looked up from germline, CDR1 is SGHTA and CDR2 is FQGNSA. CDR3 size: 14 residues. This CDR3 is CASSPLSGQRGQYF. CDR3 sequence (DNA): TGTGCCAGCAGCCCGCTTAGCGGCCAAAGAGGCCAGTACTTC. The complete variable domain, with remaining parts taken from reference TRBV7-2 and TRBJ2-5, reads GAGVSQSPSNKVTEKGKDVELRCDPISGHTALYWYRQSLGQGLEFLIYFQGNSAPDKSGLPSDRFSAERTGGSVSTLTIQRTQQEDSAVYLCASSPLSGQRGQYFGPGTRLLVL.

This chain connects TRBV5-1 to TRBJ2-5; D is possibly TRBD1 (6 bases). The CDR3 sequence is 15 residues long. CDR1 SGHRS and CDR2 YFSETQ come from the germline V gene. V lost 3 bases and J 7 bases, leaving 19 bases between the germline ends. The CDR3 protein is CASSSRGHLERTQYF. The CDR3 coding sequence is TGCGCCAGCAGCTCCCGGGGACATCTTGAGAGGACCCAGTACTTC.